Following are 16 T cell receptor beta chains from one sample sequenced in a study of glioma-infiltrating T cells after dendritic cell vaccination. Sequenced by immunoSEQ multiplex PCR; TCRdb stores in-frame clones only, minus some. The sample lists more than 45,000 clones, roughly 83% occurring once. Time point noted: after dendritic cell vaccination, including at tumor progression/relapse. The specimen comprised blood, sampled after dendritic cell vaccination. Every receptor here comes from a human donor with glioblastoma.

This clone was seen only once. The rearrangement uses TRBV6-1 and TRBJ1-2, with D possibly TRBD1 on 6 matching bases. V was cut by 6 bases and J by 3 bases, with 17 bases left in between. Germline V lookup: CDR1 MNHNS, CDR2 SASEGT. There are 15 residues in the CDR3. CDR3 protein: CASSRHQGFDYGYTF. The CDR3 DNA follows: TGTGCCAGCAGCCGCCATCAGGGGTTTGACTATGGCTACACCTTC.

J is TRBJ2-7 and V is TRBV4-1; TRBD1 aligns across 11 bases. CDR1 MGHRA and CDR2 YSYEKL come from the germline V gene. The CDR3 has 15 residues. The V and J ends lost 3 bases and 2 bases, in that order; junction bases with no gene match: 3. CDR3 residues: CASSQPGQGAYEQYF. As DNA, the CDR3 is TGCGCCAGCAGCCAGCCGGGACAGGGGGCCTACGAGCAGTACTTC.

The V and J genes are TRBV5-4 and TRBJ2-5, with a weak D call TRBD2 (5 bases). The length of the CDR3 is 17 residues. The V gene lost 0 bases and the J gene lost 5 bases, with 20 bases spanning the gap. Per germline, CDR1 SGHNT and CDR2 YYREEE (reference sequence). The CDR3 spells CASSLDDITRRWETQYF. In DNA, the CDR3 is TGTGCCAGCAGCTTGGACGATATCACCCGGAGGTGGGAGACCCAGTACTTC.

V is TRBV5-1 and J is TRBJ1-3, with D uncertain. With 4 bases removed from V and 4 bases from J, the gap between germline ends came to 15 bases. This CDR3 region has 15 residues. Germline V gene data show CDR1 as SGHRS and CDR2 as YFSETQ. The CDR3 here is CASSPQRPGGNTIYF. As DNA, the CDR3 is TGCGCCAGCAGCCCACAGCGGCCAGGAGGAAACACCATATATTTT.

In its sample, this clone was seen once. The chain is built from TRBV27 and TRBJ2-7, with D unresolved. Looked up from germline, CDR1 is MNHEY and CDR2 is SMNVEV (reference sequence). V shed 3 bases and J shed 6 bases, with 15 bases lying between them. The CDR3 sequence is 14 residues long. The CDR3, as DNA: TGTGCCAGCAGTTTTACGTCCAGGAATTTCGAGCAGTACTTC. Its protein product is CASSFTSRNFEQYF.

V gene TRBV11-2 combines with J gene TRBJ1-4; TRBD1 aligns across 9 bases. The CDR3 is 14 amino acids. Germline CDR1 is SGHAT and CDR2 is FQNNGV. Germline trimming cut 5 bases from V and 5 bases from J; bases unmatched to any gene: 3. In DNA, the CDR3 is TGTGCCAGCAGCATGGGACAGGGAAATGAAAAACTGTTTTTT. This codes for CASSMGQGNEKLFF.

The genes are TRBV30 and TRBJ2-7; D might be TRBD1 (6 bases). The V end lost 5 bases, the J end lost 3 bases, and 8 bases lay between the germline ends. This CDR3 spans 11 amino acids. Per the germline V gene, CDR1 is GTSNPN and CDR2 is SVGIG (reference sequence). CDR3 residues: CAWGRGYEQYF. The CDR3 nucleotides are TGTGCCTGGGGCAGGGGCTACGAGCAGTACTTC. The complete variable domain, with remaining parts taken from reference TRBV30 and TRBJ2-7, reads SQTIHQWPATLVQPVGSPLSLECTVEGTSNPNLYWYRQAAGRGLQLLFYSVGIGQISSEVPQNLSASRPQDRQFILSSKKLLLSDSGFYLCAWGRGYEQYFGPGTRLTVT.

The rearrangement joins TRBV10-2 to TRBJ1-5, with 7 positions matching TRBD1. Looked up from germline, CDR1 is WSHSY and CDR2 is SAAADI. The CDR3 has 13 residues. V was clipped by 6 bases and J by 4 bases; unmatched bases: 3. CDR3 region: CASSRGQNQPQHF. CDR3 sequence (DNA): TGCGCCAGCAGCCGGGGACAGAATCAGCCCCAGCATTTT.

The table lists this clone with a few counts. This rearrangement joins TRBV2 to TRBJ2-4; weak D call: TRBD2 (5 bases). V lost 3 bases to trimming and J lost 15 bases, with 21 bases between them. The V gene's germline CDR1 is SNHLY and CDR2 FYNNEI. This CDR3 contains 14 residues. Written as DNA, the CDR3 is TGTGCCAGCAGTGAGTACCGCCGGAGCGGTTTGTTGTACTTC. Translating it yields CASSEYRRSGLLYF.

The chain has TRBV5-1 and TRBJ2-7; TRBD1 aligns across 10 bases. J lost 5 bases, V lost 4 bases, and 12 bases had no gene match. This CDR3 is built from 16 residues. From germline, CDR1 is SGHRS and CDR2 YFSETQ. Here the CDR3 reads CASSAGTGVVGNEQYF. CDR3 in DNA: TGCGCCAGCAGCGCCGGGACAGGGGTTGTTGGGAACGAGCAGTACTTC. The entire variable domain, with the rest obtained from reference TRBV5-1 and TRBJ2-7, is as follows: KAGVTQTPRYLIKTRGQQVTLSCSPISGHRSVSWYQQTPGQGLQFLFEYFSETQRNKGNFPGRFSGRQFSNSRSEMNVSTLELGDSALYLCASSAGTGVVGNEQYFGPGTRLTVT.

This clone was seen a single time. V and J are TRBV4-1 and TRBJ2-5, with 7 bases identical to TRBD1. Gene TRBJ2-7 matches the end of the DNA better, so the J call may be wrong. The CDR3 is 15 amino acids. Germline lookup yields CDR1 MGHRA and CDR2 YSYEKL. The chain's CDR3 is CASSQTGTATYEQYF. In DNA, the CDR3 is TGCGCCAGCAGCCAAACCGGGACAGCAACCTACGAGCAGTACTTC.

The V and J genes are TRBV2 and TRBJ2-5, with 8 bases identical to TRBD2. This CDR3 comprises 12 residues. Germline V gives CDR1 SNHLY, CDR2 FYNNEI. V was clipped by 5 bases and J by 5 bases; unmatched bases: 1. In DNA, the CDR3 is TGTGCCAGCAGTCCTAGCGGGGAGACCCAGTACTTC. Its translation: CASSPSGETQYF.

This clone has just a few counts. This rearrangement joins TRBV4-1 to TRBJ2-1, with 10 bases that match TRBD1. Germline assignment: CDR1 MGHRA and CDR2 YSYEKL. The V gene end was trimmed by 2 bases and the J gene end by 5 bases; junction bases not matched to a gene: 6. The CDR3 totals 16 residues. The CDR3 nucleotides read TGCGCCAGCAGCCAACCCGGGACAGGGGTGAACAATGAGCAGTTCTTC. It yields the protein CASSQPGTGVNNEQFF.

This clone was found a few times. This sequence joins TRBV5-4 and TRBJ1-4; 7 bases align to TRBD1. The CDR3 loop spans 16 amino acids. With 0 bases clipped from V and 0 bases from J, the junction kept 2 bases outside the gene matches. Germline CDR1 SGHNT, CDR2 YYREEE (reference sequence). The CDR3 protein is CASSLGGTATNEKLFF. For the CDR3, the DNA is TGTGCCAGCAGCTTGGGAGGGACAGCAACTAATGAAAAACTGTTTTTT. The entire variable domain, with the rest obtained from reference TRBV5-4 and TRBJ1-4, is as follows: ETGVTQSPTHLIKTRGQQVTLRCSSQSGHNTVSWYQQALGQGPQFIFQYYREEENGRGNFPPRFSGLQFPNYSSELNVNALELDDSALYLCASSLGGTATNEKLFFGSGTQLSVL.

This chain uses TRBV30 with TRBJ2-2; TRBD1 aligns across 12 bases. V shed 3 bases and J 7 bases; nucleotides not matched to a gene: 9. CDR1 is GTSNPN and CDR2 is SVGIG in the germline V gene (reference sequence). The CDR3 has 16 residues. This chain's CDR3 is CAWSPGTGGAIGELFF. The CDR3 DNA reads TGTGCCTGGAGCCCCGGGACAGGGGGCGCGATCGGGGAGCTGTTTTTT.

The chain has TRBV27 and TRBJ2-3; 10 bases align to TRBD2. Germline V CDR1 and CDR2: MNHEY, SMNVEV (reference sequence). CDR3 length: 19 amino acids. Unmatched junction bases numbered 12, after V lost 2 bases and J lost 1 base. Here the CDR3 DNA reads TGTGCCAGCAGTTTACTGGCTAGCGGGGGACCTCTACGCACAGATACGCAGTATTTT. It encodes CASSLLASGGPLRTDTQYF.